Given below is one T cell receptor beta chain in context. The antigen is not known. These data are taken from a study of CD8+ T cells in alopecia areata. On the study more broadly: Treated patients took oral tofacitinib at 5 to 10 mg twice daily. Whole-study findings and limits: Sharing of TCRs across patients appeared less clear than in mice, possibly for HLA-related reasons. Scalp repertoires also include resident alphabeta T cells from normal skin.

Those with alopecia areata gave lesional scalp punch biopsies and peripheral blood. RNA extraction and reverse transcription yielded cDNA as sequencing template. TCRdb keeps only in-frame clones here, not all; method: immunoSEQ multiplex PCR. The repertoire holds about 70,000 clones, approximately 46% seen once, with about a sixth in the top ten. Sample: CD8+ T cells sorted from blood, taken at week 0. The TCR originated in a human donor with alopecia areata.

CDR3 sequence (DNA): TGCAGCGTTGACTTTCTAGCGGGAACGGGGGCCAATGAGCAGTTCTTC. Translation: CSVDFLAGTGANEQFF. The chain uses TRBV29-1 and TRBJ2-1; 9 positions match TRBD2. The CDR3 runs 16 residues. Trimming removed 3 bases from V and 6 bases from J; junction bases left unmatched: 12. Germline V gene sequence: CDR1 SQVTM, CDR2 ANQGSEA.